This T cell receptor (beta chain) is from a study of T cells in Graves' hyperthyroidism and ophthalmopathy. The germline V gene encodes CDR1 LGHDT and CDR2 YNNKEL (reference sequence). CDR3 length equals 15 residues. The V gene end was trimmed by 1 base and the J gene end by 6 bases; junction bases not matched to a gene: 6. Fresh 10 ml peripheral blood yielded PBMCs. RNA transcripts served as the template for amplifying TCR beta CDR3 regions. The TCR CDR3 was amplified in a first-round RT-PCR using the HTBI primer set. TCRdb itself ran the multiplex PCR reads through MiXCR, one entry per CDR3 protein. The sample has fewer than 650,000 distinct CDR3 sequences, roughly 14% seen once.

Sequenced input: blood. The clonotype was recovered from a woman aged 40 to 49 with Graves' ophthalmopathy. The V and J genes are TRBV3-1 and TRBJ2-4; 7 bases are shared with TRBD2. The CDR3: CASSQVGGSSNIQYF. CDR3 in DNA: TGTGCCAGCAGCCAAGTAGGCGGGAGTTCAAACATTCAGTACTTC.